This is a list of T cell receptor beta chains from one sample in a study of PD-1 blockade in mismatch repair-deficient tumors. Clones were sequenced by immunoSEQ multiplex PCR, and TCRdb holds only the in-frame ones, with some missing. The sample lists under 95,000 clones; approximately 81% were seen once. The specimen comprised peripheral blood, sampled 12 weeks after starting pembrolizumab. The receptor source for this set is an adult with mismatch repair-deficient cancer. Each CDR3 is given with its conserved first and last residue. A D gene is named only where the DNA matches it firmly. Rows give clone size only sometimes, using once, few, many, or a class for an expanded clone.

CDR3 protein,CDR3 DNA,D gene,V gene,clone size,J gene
CSVLALNTGELFF,TGCAGCGTTTTAGCCCTAAACACCGGGGAGCTGTTTTTT,NA,TRBV29-1,NA,TRBJ2-2
CASSPLRGDMGTDTQYF,TGTGCCAGCAGCCCTCTCAGAGGGGACATGGGGACAGATACGCAGTATTTT,NA,TRBV11-1,NA,TRBJ2-3
CASSYLGGGQETQYF,TGTGCCAGCAGTTACTTAGGCGGGGGGCAAGAGACCCAGTACTTC,TRBD2,TRBV6-6,NA,TRBJ2-5
CASSQDALGTEAFF,TGTGCCAGCAGCCAGGACGCACTTGGCACTGAAGCTTTCTTT,NA,TRBV13,once,TRBJ1-1
CASSLERGTGNTIYF,TGCGCCAGCAGCTTGGAAAGGGGAACTGGAAACACCATATATTTT,NA,TRBV5-1,once,TRBJ1-3
CASSPRGAGDTGELFF,TGTGCCAGCAGCCCGCGGGGGGCGGGGGACACCGGGGAGCTGTTTTTT,TRBD2,TRBV11-3,NA,TRBJ2-2
CASIPGLAGEGETQYF,TGTGCCAGCATCCCCGGACTAGCGGGAGAAGGAGAGACCCAGTACTTC,TRBD2,TRBV7-2,NA,TRBJ2-5
CASSLGGHEQYF,TGTGCCAGCAGTCTAGGGGGCCACGAGCAGTACTTC,TRBD1,TRBV6-1,NA,TRBJ2-7
CASSKAGGLSTSGANVLTF,TGTGCCAGCAGCAAAGCGGGGGGGTTGAGCACCTCTGGGGCCAACGTCCTGACTTTC,NA,TRBV21-1,NA,TRBJ2-6
CASSFPGNNEQFF,TGTGCCAGCAGCTTCCCAGGGAACAATGAGCAGTTCTTC,NA,TRBV7-3,few,TRBJ2-1
CASTSPGTVPNEQFF,TGTGCCAGTACCTCTCCTGGGACAGTTCCTAATGAGCAGTTCTTC,TRBD1,TRBV19,NA,TRBJ2-1
CASSRTGEILFF,TGTGCCAGCAGCCGGACAGGGGAAATACTGTTTTTT,TRBD1,TRBV2,NA,TRBJ1-4
CASSGEGAGETGELFF,TGTGCCAGCAGTGGGGAGGGAGCGGGAGAGACCGGGGAGCTGTTTTTT,TRBD2,TRBV2,NA,TRBJ2-2
CAWSTNRARWETQYF,TGTGCCTGGTCCACCAACCGGGCAAGATGGGAGACCCAGTACTTC,NA,TRBV30,NA,TRBJ2-5
CASGDNSQHF,TGTGCTAGTGGGGACAATTCACAGCATTTT,NA,TRBV12-5,NA,TRBJ1-5
CASRVTGAGYEQYF,TGTGCCAGCAGGGTAACAGGGGCAGGCTACGAGCAGTACTTC,TRBD1,TRBV6-1,NA,TRBJ2-7